This T cell receptor beta chain emerged from a study of blood T cell repertoires in COVID-19. Study as a whole: COVID-19 samples collected from the United States, Italy and Spain covered acute and convalescent phases. From T cells, B-cell-depleted T cells, or PBMCs came the material, which was cDNA or gDNA.

This clone has just a few counts. Per the original data handling: Quantification of nucleated cells was approximated via reference gene primer amplification. The repertoire was sequenced with immunoSEQ multiplex PCR; TCRdb's copy has only in-frame clones and lacks some. That table furnishes V, J and clone size, whereas the DNA furnished D and trimming. The sample holds tens of thousands of clones; around 88% are singletons and the top ten take roughly 5.4%. Germline V CDR1 and CDR2: SGHNT, YYREEE (reference sequence). The V end lost 0 bases, the J end lost 1 base, and 7 bases lay between the germline ends. This CDR3 has 14 residues.

The TCR originated in a man in his 60s with acute or convalescent COVID-19. The sequenced sample was peripheral blood. This rearrangement joins TRBV5-4 to TRBJ1-1; D may be TRBD1 (5 bases). The DNA for the CDR3 is TGTGCCAGCAGCTTGGCAGGGAAGAACACTGAAGCTTTCTTT. Residues: CASSLAGKNTEAFF.